These 11 T cell receptor beta chains were all obtained from the same sample, sequenced in a study of T cells in women clearing cervical HPV infection. The table came from immunoSEQ multiplex PCR; TCRdb's copy has only in-frame clones and leaves some out. The sample has approximately 52,000 clones. The sample was blood buffy coat. These receptors all come from a woman aged 18 to 75 with a cervical HPV16 infection that either progressed to CIN3+ or cleared (not recorded which).

Notes on this clone: The read finishes 3 residues shy of the CDR3 end, and the germline J gene is used to complete it. The chain employs TRBV28 and TRBJ2-5; 9 nucleotides line up with TRBD1. The CDR3 has 20 residues. Trimming at V came to 2 bases and at J to 0 bases, leaving 16 bases not matched to a gene. Germline V lookup: CDR1 MDHEN, CDR2 SYDVKM. The DNA read from the CDR3 is TGTGCCAGCAGTTTAGGTGCGGGACAGGGTTTTTTTTGGGACCAAGAGACC. Translating gives CASSLGAGQGFFWDQET. In full, the CDR3 is CASSLGAGQGFFWDQETQYF.

As for this clone: Sequencing ends 3 residues short of the CDR3 end; the germline J gene provides the rest. V usage is TRBV7-2 and J usage is TRBJ1-2; TRBD1 aligns across 7 bases. The junction had 3 bases not matched to a gene; V was cut back by 4 bases and J by 4 bases. The CDR3 is 13 residues long. Germline CDR1 reads SGHTA; CDR2 reads FQGNSA. Incomplete CDR3 DNA: TGTGCCAGCAGCTCAACAGGGGCCTATGGC. This translates into CASSSTGAYG. The complete CDR3 reads CASSSTGAYGYTF.

Regarding this clone: The CDR3 end is not reached by the read, which stops 3 residues before it; the germline J gene fills it in. The chain employs TRBV19 and TRBJ1-4, with unresolved D. Germline lookup yields CDR1 LNHDA and CDR2 SQIVND (reference sequence). The CDR3 is made up of 12 amino acids. Between the trimmed V and J ends, which lost 5 bases and 1 base, there was a span of 2 bases. CDR3 sequence reads: CASSLTNEKLFF. Incomplete CDR3 DNA: TGTGCCAGTAGTCTAACTAATGAAAAA.

With regard to this clone: Coverage ceases 3 residues before the CDR3 finishes, and the germline J gene fills in the end. The chain uses TRBV5-6 and TRBJ1-1; 7 bases align to TRBD1. The CDR3 totals 13 residues. Germline lookup yields CDR1 SGHDT and CDR2 YYEEEE. Trimming took 4 bases from V and 1 from J; bases not matched to a gene: 1. CDR3 residues: CASSPGGNTEAFF. The covered CDR3 bases are TGTGCCAGCAGCCCAGGGGGGAACACTGAA.

Comments on this clone: The observed sequence ends 3 residues before the CDR3 terminus, with the missing tail filled in from the germline J gene. J is TRBJ2-7 and V is TRBV19; possibly TRBD2 for D (7 bases). CDR1 and CDR2 (germline): LNHDA, SQIVND (reference sequence). The CDR3 totals 15 residues. V gave up 3 bases and J gave up 2 bases, with 14 bases separating them. CDR3 DNA, as far as it was read: TGTGCCAGTAGTATTTGGGGGGGCCGACCCTACGAG. Protein: CASSIWGGRPYE. The whole CDR3 protein is CASSIWGGRPYEQYF.

About this clone: The read falls 3 residues short of the CDR3 end, and the missing part is taken from the germline J gene. This chain connects TRBV5-1 to TRBJ2-5, with a possible D match to TRBD2 (7 bases). Trimming cost V 7 bases and J 2 bases, with 21 bases left between them. The CDR3 has 16 residues. The germline gives CDR1 SGHRS, CDR2 YFSETQ. Partial CDR3 DNA: TGCGCCAGCGCCCGCACGGGGGGCGCCCCGCAAGAGACC. Translation: CASARTGGAPQET. The full CDR3 protein reads CASARTGGAPQETQYF. Filled out from reference TRBV5-1 and TRBJ2-5, the complete variable domain reads KAGVTQTPRYLIKTRGQQVTLSCSPISGHRSVSWYQQTPGQGLQFLFEYFSETQRNKGNFPGRFSGRQFSNSRSEMNVSTLELGDSALYLCASARTGGAPQETQYFGPGTRLLVL.

As to this clone: Read coverage stops 3 residues before the CDR3 terminus; the germline J gene supplies the remainder. This chain joins TRBV6-1 and TRBJ1-6; no definite D call. The germline V and J ends were trimmed by 3 bases and 0 bases, with 6 bases remaining between them. CDR3 length equals 15 residues. Germline V lookup: CDR1 MNHNS, CDR2 SASEGT. The part of the CDR3 DNA that was read is TGTGCCAGCAGTGATCGGGTCTCCTATAATTCACCC. Its protein product is CASSDRVSYNSP. The full-length CDR3 reads as CASSDRVSYNSPLHF.

For this clone: The CDR3 is cut off 3 residues early in the read; its end comes from the germline J gene. The rearrangement joins TRBV5-4 to TRBJ2-3, with TRBD1 matching over 7 bases. CDR3 length: 12 amino acids. Germline CDR1 SGHNT, CDR2 YYREEE (reference sequence). CDR3 residues: CASSFDRETQYF. CDR3 bases read: TGTGCCAGCAGCTTTGACAGGGAGACG.

Of note for this clone: The read ends 3 residues before the CDR3 terminus; that terminus is restored from the germline J gene. This rearrangement joins TRBV12-3 or TRBV12-4 to TRBJ2-5, with D perhaps matching TRBD2 (7 bases). The CDR3 totals 19 residues. V lost 2 bases, J lost 5 bases, and 27 bases lay in between. CDR3 region: CASSLLGVAAPRGGETQYF. The DNA read from the CDR3 is TGTGCCAGCAGTTTACTGGGAGTTGCTGCTCCGAGGGGGGGGGAGACC.

A word on this clone: The read terminates 3 residues before the CDR3 end, so the remaining end is supplied by the germline J gene. J is TRBJ2-7 and V is TRBV2, with 9 bases fitting TRBD2. The germline gives CDR1 SNHLY, CDR2 FYNNEI. The CDR3 has 13 amino acids. V gave up 8 bases and J gave up 4 bases; unmatched junction bases: 6. This chain's CDR3 is CASRSGSGYEQYF. The part of the CDR3 DNA that was read is TGTGCCAGCCGTAGCGGGAGTGGGTACGAG.

About this clone: From the germline J gene comes the end of the CDR3, since the read stops 3 residues before it. V usage is TRBV11-3 and J usage is TRBJ1-4; D is perhaps TRBD1 (6 bases). Trimming removed 5 bases from V and 7 bases from J, with 14 bases in between. The CDR3 runs 14 residues. Germline V CDR1 and CDR2: SGHNT, YENEEA. The CDR3 DNA, read in part, is TGTGCCAGCAGCATTTACAGGGCGGCTGAAAAA. This sequence encodes CASSIYRAAEK. The entire CDR3 protein is CASSIYRAAEKLFF.